A single sample gave rise to the 25 T cell receptor beta chains below, sequenced in a study of cytomegalovirus exposure and HLA in healthy donors. Use of 60 Vbeta and 13 Jbeta primers characterized the PCR. Sequencing used immunoSEQ multiplex PCR; TCRdb keeps in-frame clones, though not all of them. The repertoire includes 100,000 to 150,000 clones, about two thirds of them detected once, and 3% to 4.5% sits in the top ten. Specimen: PBMCs. Receptors originate from a man aged 30-40 years in good health and CMV-seronegative.

V is TRBV9 and J is TRBJ2-7; 7 positions agree with TRBD1. Germline lookup yields CDR1 SGDLS and CDR2 YYNGEE. The CDR3 is 14 amino acids. The junction had 3 bases not matched to a gene; V was cut back by 0 bases and J by 3 bases. This chain's CDR3 is CASSVGQGDYEQYF. CDR3 coding DNA: TGTGCCAGCAGCGTAGGACAGGGAGACTACGAGCAGTACTTC.

The chain recombines TRBV18 with TRBJ2-6, with D perhaps matching TRBD2 (6 bases). Germline V CDR1 and CDR2: KGHSH, LQKENI. Deletions cut 8 bases from V and 0 bases from J, with 14 bases between. The CDR3 sequence is 16 residues long. In DNA, the CDR3 is TGTGCCAGCCGCCGGGACTCAGCCTCTGGGGCCAACGTCCTGACTTTC. Translating it yields CASRRDSASGANVLTF.

The chain carries TRBV7-2 and TRBJ1-1; D is unclear. Germline-derived CDR1 and CDR2 are SGHTA and FQGNSA. The CDR3 has 16 amino acids. Trimming pared 0 bases from V and 1 base from J, leaving 12 bases between. CDR3 residues: CASSLAWAGTNTEAFF. The CDR3, as DNA: TGTGCCAGCAGCTTAGCGTGGGCAGGAACGAACACTGAAGCTTTCTTT.

The chain carries TRBV30 and TRBJ2-7; weak D call: TRBD1 (5 bases). Germline V CDR1 and CDR2: GTSNPN, SVGIG (reference sequence). V was cut by 2 bases and J by 3 bases, with 8 bases left in between. CDR3 size: 12 residues. CDR3 residues: CAWSRRGYEQYF. The CDR3 coding sequence is TGTGCCTGGAGTCGAAGGGGCTACGAGCAGTACTTC. Supplemented by reference TRBV30 and TRBJ2-7, the full variable domain reads SQTIHQWPATLVQPVGSPLSLECTVEGTSNPNLYWYRQAAGRGLQLLFYSVGIGQISSEVPQNLSASRPQDRQFILSSKKLLLSDSGFYLCAWSRRGYEQYFGPGTRLTVT.

CDR3 bases: TGTGCCAGCAGCTTAGCTCAGGGACAGCCCCAGCATTTT. This encodes CASSLAQGQPQHF. The rearrangement uses TRBV11-2 and TRBJ1-5; D perhaps matches TRBD1 (5 bases). V shed 1 base and J shed 7 bases, with 8 bases lying between them. Germline CDR1 and CDR2: SGHAT and FQNNGV. The CDR3 length is 13 residues.

CDR3 sequence (DNA): TGTGCCAGCAGTTTCGCGGCCATGGGGGAGCTGTTTTTT. Protein: CASSFAAMGELFF. This chain connects TRBV27 to TRBJ2-2; D unresolved. Between the trimmed V and J ends, which lost 3 bases and 8 bases, there was a span of 10 bases. The CDR3 is made up of 13 amino acids. Germline lookup yields CDR1 MNHEY and CDR2 SMNVEV (reference sequence).

With regard to this clone: Other DNA sequences of this sample code for an identical CDR3. The rearrangement uses TRBV4-1 and TRBJ2-7, with D possibly matching TRBD1 (6 bases). The CDR3 contains 15 residues. Germline values: CDR1 MGHRA, CDR2 YSYEKL. The V gene lost 1 base and the J gene lost 0 bases, with 10 bases spanning the gap. The CDR3 sequence is CASSQVQGYSYEQYF. The CDR3 DNA sequence: TGCGCCAGCAGCCAAGTACAGGGTTACTCCTACGAGCAGTACTTC.

The V gene is TRBV5-5, the J gene TRBJ1-2; D possibly corresponds to TRBD1 (5 bases). Germline values: CDR1 SGHKS, CDR2 YYEKEE (reference sequence). The germline V and J ends were trimmed by 1 base and 4 bases, with 11 bases remaining between them. This CDR3 contains 14 residues. This CDR3 is CASSLWTGGYGYTF. The CDR3 nucleotides are TGTGCCAGCAGCTTGTGGACGGGGGGCTATGGCTACACCTTC.

The chain joins TRBV7-2 to TRBJ1-2; tentative D call: TRBD1 (6 bases). The CDR3 has 14 residues. Per the germline V gene, CDR1 is SGHTA and CDR2 is FQGNSA. V dropped 5 bases and J dropped 8 bases, with 18 bases sitting between them. The CDR3 here is CASSNVGGAGGYTF. The DNA for the CDR3 is TGTGCCAGCAGCAACGTGGGGGGGGCTGGAGGCTACACCTTC.

The CDR3 nucleotides are TGTGCCAGCGGTCCAGGACAGGGCCTCATCTACGAGCAGTACTTC. It yields the protein CASGPGQGLIYEQYF. The chain carries TRBV11-2 and TRBJ2-7, with 8 bases that match TRBD1. V shed 8 bases, J shed 3 bases, and the junction held 12 bases outside the gene matches. The germline CDR1 and CDR2 sequences are SGHAT and FQNNGV. The CDR3 has 15 residues. Looking up the rest from reference TRBV11-2 and TRBJ2-7 gives the full variable domain: EAGVAQSPRYKIIEKRQSVAFWCNPISGHATLYWYQQILGQGPKLLIQFQNNGVVDDSQLPKDRFSAERLKGVDSTLKIQPAKLEDSAVYLCASGPGQGLIYEQYFGPGTRLTVT.

The V call is TRBV6-5, the J call TRBJ2-5, with D perhaps matching TRBD1 (6 bases). There are 13 residues in the CDR3. Germline assignment: CDR1 MNHEY and CDR2 SVGAGI. V was shortened by 6 bases and J by 7 bases, with 15 bases between the two germline ends. For the CDR3, the DNA is TGTGCCAGCAGAAGGACAGCCCTAGGGACCCAGTACTTC. Protein: CASRRTALGTQYF.

The rearrangement uses TRBV10-3 and TRBJ1-1; D is ambiguous. V was cut by 3 bases and J by 7 bases, with 18 bases left in between. Germline V CDR1 and CDR2: ENHRY, SYGVKD. The CDR3 sequence is 15 residues long. The CDR3 region is CAISDRGWGEGEAFF. The CDR3 coding sequence is TGTGCCATCAGTGACCGCGGGTGGGGTGAGGGTGAAGCTTTCTTT.

The chain carries TRBV19 and TRBJ2-5, with TRBD1 matching over 9 bases. TRBJ2-7 matches the DNA end more closely, so the J call is doubtful. CDR3 length equals 14 residues. Germline V CDR1 and CDR2: LNHDA, SQIVND (reference sequence). The CDR3 loop is CASSPRRTGDEQYF. CDR3 in DNA: TGTGCCAGTAGCCCAAGAAGGACAGGGGACGAGCAGTACTTC.

V is TRBV5-4 and J is TRBJ1-2; D is ambiguous. Per the germline V gene, CDR1 is SGHNT and CDR2 is YYREEE (reference sequence). This CDR3 has 13 residues. Trimming removed 5 bases from V and 8 bases from J, with 16 bases in between. As DNA, the CDR3 is TGTGCCAGCAGTGACGAGGGAGGTGGAGGCTACACCTTC. The encoded protein is CASSDEGGGGYTF.

The chain has TRBV6-4 and TRBJ1-6, with 7 nucleotides matching TRBD1. The CDR3 runs 15 residues. V lost 0 bases to trimming and J lost 8 bases; unmatched junction nucleotides: 4. Germline CDR1 reads MRHNA; CDR2 reads SNTAGT. The chain's CDR3 is CASSDSEGAHSPLHF. CDR3 DNA sequence: TGTGCCAGCAGTGACTCCGAGGGGGCGCATTCACCCCTCCACTTT.

V gene TRBV5-1 combines with J gene TRBJ1-6, with D perhaps TRBD1 (5 bases). V dropped 0 bases and J dropped 5 bases, with 9 bases sitting between them. The CDR3 contains 15 residues. Germline V gene lookup returns CDR1 SGHRS and CDR2 YFSETQ. In nucleotides, the CDR3 is TGCGCCAGCAGCTTGGGACAGTCAGATAATTCACCCCTCCACTTT. Amino acid sequence: CASSLGQSDNSPLHF.

Details on this clone: A read error may produce the germline difference seen at one junction end. The chain joins TRBV5-1 to TRBJ2-7; 8 nucleotides match TRBD2. From germline, CDR1 is SGHRS and CDR2 YFSETQ. The CDR3 loop spans 16 amino acids. In DNA form, the CDR3 reads TGCGCCAGCAGCCCGGTAGGTAGCGGGGTCGTTTACGGGCAGTACTTC. Its protein product is CASSPVGSGVVYGQYF.

The chain has TRBV9 and TRBJ2-7; 10 positions match TRBD2. V lost 2 bases to trimming and J lost 2 bases; unmatched junction nucleotides: 7. The length of the CDR3 is 16 residues. The germline V gene encodes CDR1 SGDLS and CDR2 YYNGEE. CDR3 region: CASSVGRTSGTYEQYF. CDR3 in DNA: TGTGCCAGCAGCGTCGGACGGACTAGCGGTACCTACGAGCAGTACTTC. The complete variable domain, with remaining parts taken from reference TRBV9 and TRBJ2-7, reads DSGVTQTPKHLITATGQRVTLRCSPRSGDLSVYWYQQSLDQGLQFLIQYYNGEERAKGNILERFSAQQFPDLHSELNLSSLELGDSALYFCASSVGRTSGTYEQYFGPGTRLTVT.

Of note for this clone: The CDR3 carries no conserved terminal phenylalanine or tryptophan, so it likely arises from a read error. The V call is TRBV5-1, the J call TRBJ1-2; D gene ambiguous. Trimming removed 3 bases from V and 3 bases from J, with 18 bases in between. Germline CDR1 is SGHRS and CDR2 is YFSETQ. This CDR3 region has 16 residues. CDR3 nucleotide sequence: TGCGCCAGCAGCTCCGGACCCTTAAACGGGGACTATGGCTACACCCTC. Protein sequence: CASSSGPLNGDYGYTL.

The chain links TRBV20-1 to TRBJ1-1; D is uncertain. CDR1 and CDR2 (germline): DFQATT, SNEGSKA (reference sequence). The CDR3 is 10 amino acids. Between the trimmed V and J ends, which lost 3 bases and 11 bases, there was a span of 10 bases. The CDR3 here is CSASRDAAFF. The DNA of the CDR3 is TGCAGTGCTAGCCGGGATGCCGCTTTCTTT.

CDR3 in amino acids: CASRLLLAGTDTQYF. DNA of the CDR3: TGTGCCAGCAGACTCTTACTAGCAGGCACAGATACGCAGTATTTT. The V call is TRBV6-5, the J call TRBJ2-3; tentatively, D is TRBD2 (6 bases). In germline, CDR1 is MNHEY, CDR2 SVGAGI. V was cut by 6 bases and J by 1 base, with 14 bases left in between. This CDR3 has 15 amino acids.

This chain joins TRBV7-2 and TRBJ2-1; D is unclear. Germline assignment: CDR1 SGHTA and CDR2 FQGNSA. Trimming shortened V by 5 bases and J by 0 bases, and 11 bases separated the two germline ends. This CDR3 contains 15 residues. The CDR3 protein is CASSTAVSSYNEQFF. CDR3 nucleotide sequence: TGTGCCAGCAGCACTGCTGTTAGCTCCTACAATGAGCAGTTCTTC.

The chain has TRBV5-1 and TRBJ2-7, with 9 bases lining up with TRBD1. The junction had 5 bases not matched to a gene; V was cut back by 0 bases and J by 7 bases. The germline CDR1 and CDR2 sequences are SGHRS and YFSETQ. This CDR3 comprises 14 residues. The CDR3 nucleotides are TGCGCCAGCAGCTTGGGGGACAGGGTAGGGGAGCAGTACTTC. Amino acid sequence: CASSLGDRVGEQYF.

This sequence joins TRBV10-3 and TRBJ2-7; TRBD2 might be the D (6 bases). The CDR3 extends over 16 amino acids. Trimming removed 8 bases from V and 0 bases from J, with 20 bases in between. Per the germline V gene, CDR1 is ENHRY and CDR2 is SYGVKD. The CDR3 region is CAISSLGEDHSYEQYF. The CDR3 bases are TGTGCCATCTCAAGCTTAGGGGAGGACCACTCCTACGAGCAGTACTTC.

The chain couples TRBV9 to TRBJ2-7; TRBD1 agrees at 8 bases. V gave up 4 bases and J gave up 2 bases; unmatched junction bases: 11. CDR3 size: 16 residues. Per the germline V gene, CDR1 is SGDLS and CDR2 is YYNGEE. CDR3 nucleotides: TGTGCCAGCAGCCCCCGCTCGACAGGGGTTCCCTACGAGCAGTACTTC. This translates into CASSPRSTGVPYEQYF.